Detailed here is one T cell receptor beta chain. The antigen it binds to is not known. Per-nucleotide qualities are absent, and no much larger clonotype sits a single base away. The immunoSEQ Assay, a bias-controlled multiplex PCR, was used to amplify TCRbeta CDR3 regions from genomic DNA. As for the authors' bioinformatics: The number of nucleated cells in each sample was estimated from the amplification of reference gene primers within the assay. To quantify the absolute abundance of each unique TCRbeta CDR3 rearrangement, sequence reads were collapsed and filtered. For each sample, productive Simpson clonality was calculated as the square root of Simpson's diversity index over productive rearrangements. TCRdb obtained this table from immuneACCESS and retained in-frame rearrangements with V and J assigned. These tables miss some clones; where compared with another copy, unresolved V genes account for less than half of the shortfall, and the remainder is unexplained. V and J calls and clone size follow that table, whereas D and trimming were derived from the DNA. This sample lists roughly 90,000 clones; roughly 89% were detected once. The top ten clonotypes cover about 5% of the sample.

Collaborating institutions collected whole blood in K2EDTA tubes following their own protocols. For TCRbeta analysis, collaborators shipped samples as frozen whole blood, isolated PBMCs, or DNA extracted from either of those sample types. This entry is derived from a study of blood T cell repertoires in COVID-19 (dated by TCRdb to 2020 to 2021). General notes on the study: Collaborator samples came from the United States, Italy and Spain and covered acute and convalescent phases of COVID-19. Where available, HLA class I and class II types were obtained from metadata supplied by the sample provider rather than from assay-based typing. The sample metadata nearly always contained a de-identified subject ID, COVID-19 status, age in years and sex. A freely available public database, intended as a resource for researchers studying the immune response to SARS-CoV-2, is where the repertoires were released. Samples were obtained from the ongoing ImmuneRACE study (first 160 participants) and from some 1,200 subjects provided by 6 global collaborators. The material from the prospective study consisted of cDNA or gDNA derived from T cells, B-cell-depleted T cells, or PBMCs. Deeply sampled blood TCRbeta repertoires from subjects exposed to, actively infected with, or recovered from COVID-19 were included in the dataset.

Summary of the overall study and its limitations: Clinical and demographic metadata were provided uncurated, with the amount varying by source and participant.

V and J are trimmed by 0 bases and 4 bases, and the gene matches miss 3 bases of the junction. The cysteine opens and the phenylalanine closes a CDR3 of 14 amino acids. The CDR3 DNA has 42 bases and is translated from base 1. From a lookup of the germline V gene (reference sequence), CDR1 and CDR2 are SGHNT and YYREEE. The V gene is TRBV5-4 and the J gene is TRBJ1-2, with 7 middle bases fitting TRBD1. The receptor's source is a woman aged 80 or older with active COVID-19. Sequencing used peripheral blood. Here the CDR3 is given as CASSLEQGPYGYTF. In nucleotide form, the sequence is TGTGCCAGCAGCTTGGAACAGGGGCCCTATGGCTACACCTTC.